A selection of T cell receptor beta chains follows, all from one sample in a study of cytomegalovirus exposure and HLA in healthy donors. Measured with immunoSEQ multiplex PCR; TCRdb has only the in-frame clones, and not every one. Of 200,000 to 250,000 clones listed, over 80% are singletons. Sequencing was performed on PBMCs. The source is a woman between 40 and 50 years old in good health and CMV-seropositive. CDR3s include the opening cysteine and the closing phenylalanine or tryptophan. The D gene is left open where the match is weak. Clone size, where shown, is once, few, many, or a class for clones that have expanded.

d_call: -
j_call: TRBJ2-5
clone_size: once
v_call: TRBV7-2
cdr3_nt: TGTGCCAGCAGCCAAAATCGGGAAGAGACCCAGTACTTC
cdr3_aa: CASSQNREETQYF

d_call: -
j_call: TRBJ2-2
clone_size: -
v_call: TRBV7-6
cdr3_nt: TGTGCCTCGGGATCGAACACCGGGGAGCTGTTTTTT
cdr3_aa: CASGSNTGELFF

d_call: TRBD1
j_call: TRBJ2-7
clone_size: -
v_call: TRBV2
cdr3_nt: TGTGCCAGCAGTGCCGGCAGGGGGCAATACGAGCAGTACTTC
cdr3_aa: CASSAGRGQYEQYF

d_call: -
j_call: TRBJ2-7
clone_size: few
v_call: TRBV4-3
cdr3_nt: TGCGCCAGCAGCCAACGGCCAGGGCGAACATTCGAGCAGTACTTC
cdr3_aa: CASSQRPGRTFEQYF

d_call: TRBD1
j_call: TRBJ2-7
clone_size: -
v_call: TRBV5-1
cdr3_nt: TGCGCCAGCAGTACCGGACAGGGTTTCAACGAGCAGTACTTC
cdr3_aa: CASSTGQGFNEQYF

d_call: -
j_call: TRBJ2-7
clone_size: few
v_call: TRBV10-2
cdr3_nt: TGCGCCAGCAGTGAGTCTTGGGCCCTCTCGTACTTC
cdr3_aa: CASSESWALSYF

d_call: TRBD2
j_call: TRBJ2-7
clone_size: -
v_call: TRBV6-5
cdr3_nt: TGTGCCAGCAGTTCCTCGCCTAGCGGGAGACGGAACGAGCAGTACTTC
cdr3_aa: CASSSSPSGRRNEQYF

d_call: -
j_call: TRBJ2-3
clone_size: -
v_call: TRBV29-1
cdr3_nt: TGCAGCGTTGACGCGCTATCAGATACGCAGTATTTT
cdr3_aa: CSVDALSDTQYF

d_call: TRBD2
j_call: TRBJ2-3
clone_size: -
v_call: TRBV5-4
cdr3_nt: TGTGCCATAAAAGCGGGAGGGCCCGATACGCAGTATTTT
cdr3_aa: CAIKAGGPDTQYF

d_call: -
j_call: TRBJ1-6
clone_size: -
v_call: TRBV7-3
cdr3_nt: TGTGCCAGCAGCTTCAGTCGCGGCAATTCACCCCTCCACTTT
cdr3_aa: CASSFSRGNSPLHF

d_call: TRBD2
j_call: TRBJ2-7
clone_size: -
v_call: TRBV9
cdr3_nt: TGTGCCAGCAGCGGGGGGACTAGCGCCGAGCAGTACTTC
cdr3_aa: CASSGGTSAEQYF

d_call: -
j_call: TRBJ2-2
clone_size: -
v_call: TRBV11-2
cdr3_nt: TGTGCCAGCAGCTTAAAACAGGGGAACACCGGGGAGCTGTTTTTT
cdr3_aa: CASSLKQGNTGELFF